The present T cell receptor (beta chain) was sequenced within a study of blood T cells in healthy people across ages (dated by TCRdb to between 2015 and 2016). Regarding the complete study: Template switching captured roughly one uniquely barcoded TCR beta cDNA molecule per two T cells in model experiments. Two additional independent replicas of 1 million unique cDNA reads from the same blood draw were analyzed for two donors (one aged 18 to 30 and one aged 80 or older). To avoid experimental bias, donors of different ages were distributed randomly across sequencing lanes. The donors were divided into four age groups: young (average about 15 years), middle-aged (about 40), aged (62) and long-lived (roughly 82). Age-related changes in TCR beta repertoire diversity were measured in the study by deep sequencing normalized with unique cDNA molecular identifiers. General conclusions and limits of the study: Estimates of total diversity from one million sequenced T cells were regarded as lower bounds and underestimates. As age increased, observed TCR beta diversity per million T cells dropped in a roughly linear way, and a significant reduction was already evident by age about 40. The percentage of naive T cells measured by flow cytometry correlated strongly with observed TCR beta diversity. Because profiling used bulk unsorted PBMCs, naive and antigen-experienced compartments could not be compared conclusively. Compared with the aged group, the long-lived group had more naive CD4+ T cells, fewer expanded clones and increased TCR diversity, suggesting age selection. Because the CMV infection status of the donors was unknown, age-related changes in expanded clonotypes may potentially have been confounded.

The receptor library was made with 5' RACE. Sequencing relied on an Illumina HiSeq 2500. A second PCR of roughly 6 to 11 cycles was run with a J-beta primer mix and a sample-barcoded 5' primer. A template-switch 5' adaptor carrying 12 random nucleotides introduced a unique molecular identifier onto each TCR beta cDNA molecule. Each sample yielded at least 2.5 million CDR3-containing paired-end reads. All of the RNA was converted into first-strand cDNA using the Mint cDNA synthesis kit, with a TRBC-specific oligonucleotide serving as the primer. Following uracil-DNA glycosylase treatment, a first 18-cycle PCR with universal primers M1SS and BC2_uni_R was performed on all cDNA. Concerning the study's data processing: Each sample was normalized by randomly selecting 1 million high-quality reads, each carrying a distinct molecular identifier. Instead of being binned into consensus sequences, reads with shared molecular identifiers were discarded. CDR3 identification, clonotype clustering and error correction used MiTCR with a Q25 quality threshold and the strictest error-elimination algorithm. Lower-bound total TCR beta diversity was estimated with a nonparametric unseen species model using Euler transformation. TCRdb cleaned the public reads at Q25 with fastp, built clones with MiXCR and kept in-frame beta chains. Each record represents a unique CDR3 protein, reported with the most common genes and DNA among its rows. The V and J calls shown here were made by TCRdb, not taken from the authors' results. The sample table records roughly 860,000 distinct CDR3 sequences; around 68% of these occur just once. The leading ten clones occupy 28% of the sample.

Including the terminal cysteine and phenylalanine, the CDR3 comprises 17 residues. Of the read, only the CDR3 DNA is kept; its 51 bases are in frame from base 1. Trimmed from V: 5 bases; trimmed from J: 2 bases; junction bases lacking a gene match: 15. According to the germline V gene, CDR1 reads LGHNA and CDR2 reads YNFKEQ. In the case of this clonotype: The antigen this receptor binds is unknown. No much larger clone exists at a distance of one base, and base qualities are not known.

Systemically healthy Caucasian individuals from Russia, 35 to 40 in total and aged 6 to 90 years, were included as donors. Each donor gave 8 to 10 milliliters of peripheral blood, drawn into EDTA-treated Vacutainer tubes. Ficoll-Paque density-gradient centrifugation was used to isolate PBMCs, with at least 7 million per sample. Total RNA was extracted from PBMCs with Trizol reagent, with at least 5.5 micrograms obtained per sample. For every donor, flow cytometry on a PBMC aliquot measured the percentage of naive CD45RAhigh/CD27high T cells. The rearrangement combines TRBV4-2 with TRBJ2-7, with 7 junctional bases fitting TRBD1. The clonotype was recovered from a man aged 25 to 40 in good health. Sequences were obtained from blood. The nucleotide sequence reads TGTGCCAGCAGCTTTCGACAGGGCAAGGAAAAAACCTACGAGCAGTACTTC. This translates into CASSFRQGKEKTYEQYF.